The next 29 T cell receptor beta chains were all read from a single sample in a study of cytomegalovirus exposure and HLA in healthy donors. Vbeta (60) and Jbeta (13) primers were used in the PCR. Sequencing was performed with immunoSEQ multiplex PCR; in TCRdb, only in-frame clones are kept and a portion is missing. This sample has about 180,000 clones, with around 85% found just once. Source material: PBMCs. These receptors were taken from a boy aged 2 to 10 in good health and CMV-seronegative.

The chain couples TRBV5-6 to TRBJ2-3, with 8 bases fitting TRBD2. The CDR3 is 16 amino acids. Germline CDR1 reads SGHDT; CDR2 reads YYEEEE. The V segment lost 2 bases and the J segment 6 bases; nucleotides outside the gene matches: 11. DNA of the CDR3: TGTGCCAGCAGCTTCCGAGGACTAGCCCCCTGGGATACGCAGTATTTT. Translation: CASSFRGLAPWDTQYF.

The V and J genes are TRBV28 and TRBJ2-1; perhaps TRBD2 as D (6 bases). The length of the CDR3 is 16 residues. The V gene's germline CDR1 is MDHEN and CDR2 SYDVKM. V lost 2 bases to trimming and J lost 6 bases, with 17 bases between them. The CDR3 DNA is TGTGCCAGCAGTTTAATGGGTGTCGGGAGCCTCAATGAGCAGTTCTTC. Amino acids: CASSLMGVGSLNEQFF.

V and J are TRBV14 and TRBJ2-7, with D perhaps TRBD2 (5 bases). V lost 6 bases to trimming and J lost 0 bases, with 18 bases between them. This CDR3 has 16 amino acids. Germline CDR1 is SGHDN and CDR2 is FVKESK. CDR3 coding DNA: TGTGCCAGCAGTCGTTTCTGGACTCCATCCTCCTACGAGCAGTACTTC. This gives the protein CASSRFWTPSSYEQYF.

The rearrangement links TRBV18 to TRBJ1-1; D unresolved. Germline V gene sequence: CDR1 KGHSH, CDR2 LQKENI. CDR3 length: 13 amino acids. The V and J ends lost 3 bases and 4 bases respectively, with 9 bases between them. The DNA for the CDR3 is TGTGCCAGCTCACCGGCCTGGAGCACTGAAGCTTTCTTT. Its protein is CASSPAWSTEAFF.

The chain uses TRBV6-4 and TRBJ1-2; D might be TRBD1 (6 bases). Per germline, CDR1 MRHNA and CDR2 SNTAGT. The CDR3 covers 17 residues. Trimming removed 5 bases at V and 0 bases at J, with 19 bases between. The DNA of the CDR3 is TGTGCCAGCAGTCCAAACGGACAGTTAGATCCTAACTATGGCTACACCTTC. Protein product: CASSPNGQLDPNYGYTF.

The rearrangement joins TRBV6-1 to TRBJ1-2; 8 bases line up with TRBD1. The CDR3 length is 15 residues. After removal of 3 bases from V and 4 bases from J, the junction contained 7 bases not matched to a gene. The germline gives CDR1 MNHNS, CDR2 SASEGT. The DNA for the CDR3 is TGTGCCAGCAGTGACGACAGGGGTGGCCCCTATGGCTACACCTTC. It codes for CASSDDRGGPYGYTF.

This clone has a single count. V is TRBV28 and J is TRBJ2-5, with 10 bases matching TRBD2. The germline V gene encodes CDR1 MDHEN and CDR2 SYDVKM. The V gene end was trimmed by 7 bases and the J gene end by 2 bases; junction bases not matched to a gene: 13. CDR3 length: 17 amino acids. The chain's CDR3 is CASTPPAGGPLQETQYF. CDR3 in DNA: TGTGCCAGCACCCCACCAGCGGGAGGGCCCCTGCAAGAGACCCAGTACTTC.

The chain couples TRBV28 to TRBJ1-6, with a tentative D call TRBD1 (5 bases). This CDR3 has 16 residues. CDR1 and CDR2 (germline): MDHEN, SYDVKM. Trimming shortened V by 2 bases and J by 6 bases, and 14 bases separated the two germline ends. This CDR3 is CASSLGGRVANSPLHF. The CDR3 DNA sequence: TGTGCCAGCAGTTTAGGGGGGAGGGTAGCTAATTCACCCCTCCACTTT.

This chain joins TRBV6-1 and TRBJ1-5; 9 positions match TRBD1. The CDR3 is made up of 19 amino acids. The J segment lost 1 base and the V segment lost 1 base, leaving 11 bases of the junction unmatched. Per the germline V gene, CDR1 is MNHNS and CDR2 is SASEGT. DNA of the CDR3: TGTGCCAGCAGTGAAGGGATAGGGACAGGGCAGAGGAGCAATCAGCCCCAGCATTTT. Translated: CASSEGIGTGQRSNQPQHF.

J is TRBJ2-2 and V is TRBV7-2, with 7 nucleotides matching TRBD2. The V gene end was trimmed by 2 bases and the J gene end by 7 bases; junction bases not matched to a gene: 7. Germline assignment: CDR1 SGHTA and CDR2 FQGNSA. The CDR3 consists of 15 residues. The CDR3 sequence is CASSLWRGSNGELFF. CDR3 in DNA: TGTGCCAGCAGCTTATGGCGGGGGTCTAACGGGGAGCTGTTTTTT.

This chain links TRBV6-5 with TRBJ1-3; possible D gene TRBD1, 6 bases. Looked up from germline, CDR1 is MNHEY and CDR2 is SVGAGI. The CDR3 totals 12 residues. V gave up 5 bases and J gave up 8 bases, with 10 bases separating them. CDR3 sequence reads: CASSEGGDTIYF. The CDR3 DNA reads TGTGCCAGCAGTGAGGGGGGGGACACCATATATTTT.

The chain couples TRBV10-2 to TRBJ1-1, with D perhaps TRBD1 (5 bases). Germline CDR1 WSHSY, CDR2 SAAADI. With 7 bases removed from V and 0 bases from J, the gap between germline ends came to 12 bases. The CDR3 is 14 amino acids. CDR3 in amino acids: CASIHRIMNTEAFF. The DNA for the CDR3 is TGCGCCAGCATTCACAGGATAATGAACACTGAAGCTTTCTTT.

The chain recombines TRBV28 with TRBJ1-5; D remains ambiguous. Germline V gene data show CDR1 as MDHEN and CDR2 as SYDVKM. The CDR3 has 17 amino acids. V lost 2 bases and J 4 bases, leaving 18 bases between the germline ends. CDR3 DNA: TGTGCCAGCAGTTTAGGCCTTGTAGGCAGGTTGAATCAGCCCCAGCATTTT. Translation: CASSLGLVGRLNQPQHF.

J is TRBJ1-1 and V is TRBV10-3; perhaps TRBD1 as D (6 bases). The CDR3 spans 15 residues. Germline-derived CDR1 and CDR2 are ENHRY and SYGVKD. Trimming removed 6 bases at V and 0 bases at J, with 14 bases between. The CDR3 loop is CAIRSTGSLNTEAFF. In DNA form, the CDR3 reads TGTGCCATCAGGTCGACAGGCTCTCTGAACACTGAAGCTTTCTTT.

The chain joins TRBV5-8 to TRBJ2-3, with D perhaps TRBD2 (6 bases). The CDR3 has 15 amino acids. Per the germline V gene, CDR1 is SGHTS and CDR2 is YDEGEE. Trimming removed 5 bases at V and 4 bases at J, with 17 bases between. Here the CDR3 reads CASRIPGVMADTQYF. The CDR3, as DNA: TGTGCCAGCAGAATTCCGGGGGTGATGGCAGATACGCAGTATTTT.

The chain uses TRBV6-6 and TRBJ1-5; 7 bases align to TRBD1. CDR1 and CDR2 (germline): MNHNY, SVGAGI (reference sequence). V shed 7 bases and J 9 bases; nucleotides not matched to a gene: 18. There are 16 residues in the CDR3. Here the CDR3 DNA reads TGTGCCAGCACTTTACTCGGGCGGCAGGGGGGATTGCCCCAGCATTTT. Its protein is CASTLLGRQGGLPQHF.

This clone was found a few times. The J gene is TRBJ2-7, the V gene TRBV5-4; D possibly corresponds to TRBD1 (6 bases). V was clipped by 2 bases and J by 2 bases, with 14 bases between them. This CDR3 region has 15 residues. Germline values: CDR1 SGHNT, CDR2 YYREEE (reference sequence). DNA for the CDR3: TGTGCCAGCAGCTTCCAGACAGGCGGCCCCTACGAGCAGTACTTC. Amino acid sequence: CASSFQTGGPYEQYF.

The chain uses TRBV7-6 and TRBJ1-3; 7 nucleotides align to TRBD1. Germline assignment: CDR1 SGHVS and CDR2 FNYEAQ. The CDR3 is made up of 15 amino acids. J was trimmed by 2 bases and V by 3 bases; bases with no gene match: 4. The CDR3: CASSFGQGAGNTIYF. The DNA of the CDR3 is TGTGCCAGCAGCTTTGGCCAGGGGGCTGGAAACACCATATATTTT.

The CDR3 region has the DNA TGTGCCAGCAGACTCACAGATACGCAGTATTTT. This translates into CASRLTDTQYF. The chain uses TRBV5-4 and TRBJ2-3; D not certain. V was shortened by 5 bases and J by 2 bases, with 3 bases between the two germline ends. Looked up from germline, CDR1 is SGHNT and CDR2 is YYREEE (reference sequence). The CDR3 covers 11 residues.

The genes are TRBV5-1 and TRBJ1-5, with D maybe TRBD1 (5 bases). Trimming shortened V by 0 bases and J by 7 bases, and 14 bases separated the two germline ends. The length of the CDR3 is 15 residues. In germline, CDR1 is SGHRS, CDR2 YFSETQ. The CDR3 bases are TGCGCCAGCAGCTTGGAGGCAGGGCGGGGGCAGCCCCAGCATTTT. Protein: CASSLEAGRGQPQHF.

This clone was counted between two and nine times. The chain recombines TRBV2 with TRBJ2-4; D remains ambiguous. Trimming pared 0 bases from V and 6 bases from J, leaving 3 bases between. Per the germline V gene, CDR1 is SNHLY and CDR2 is FYNNEI. CDR3 length equals 12 residues. The DNA for the CDR3 is TGTGCCAGCAGTGAAGCGGCAAACATTCAGTACTTC. Protein sequence: CASSEAANIQYF.

The rearrangement uses TRBV18 and TRBJ2-1; TRBD1 might be the D (5 bases). Trimming shortened V by 3 bases and J by 2 bases, and 11 bases separated the two germline ends. This CDR3 contains 15 residues. CDR1 and CDR2 from the germline V gene are KGHSH and LQKENI. The CDR3 sequence is CASSPSGFTYNEQFF. In DNA, the CDR3 is TGTGCCAGCTCACCTTCAGGGTTTACCTACAATGAGCAGTTCTTC.

The J gene is TRBJ2-5, the V gene TRBV2; 13 bases map to TRBD2. The J segment lost 5 bases and the V segment lost 7 bases, leaving 7 bases of the junction unmatched. CDR1 and CDR2 (germline): SNHLY, FYNNEI. The CDR3 covers 15 residues. This CDR3 is CASKGLAGPTETQYF. CDR3 DNA: TGTGCCAGCAAGGGACTAGCGGGGCCGACGGAGACCCAGTACTTC.

J is TRBJ2-1 and V is TRBV4-1; 9 bases map to TRBD1. The V gene end was trimmed by 2 bases and the J gene end by 7 bases; junction bases not matched to a gene: 9. CDR3 length: 16 amino acids. Germline loops: CDR1 MGHRA, CDR2 YSYEKL. The CDR3 loop reads CASSQLPDRGRNEQFF. Here the CDR3 DNA reads TGCGCCAGCAGCCAATTACCGGACAGGGGACGGAATGAGCAGTTCTTC.

This chain joins TRBV14 and TRBJ1-5, with D perhaps TRBD1 (5 bases). This CDR3 is 12 amino acids long. The V gene lost 4 bases and the J gene lost 7 bases, with 8 bases spanning the gap. Germline V gene sequence: CDR1 SGHDN, CDR2 FVKESK. CDR3 region: CASSLGGQPQHF. DNA for the CDR3: TGTGCCAGCAGCCTCGGGGGGCAGCCCCAGCATTTT.

The chain links TRBV2 to TRBJ2-7, with unresolved D. CDR1 SNHLY and CDR2 FYNNEI come from the germline V gene. The CDR3 consists of 13 residues. V dropped 9 bases and J dropped 0 bases, with 12 bases sitting between them. CDR3 residues: CASARSPSYEQYF. The CDR3 bases are TGTGCCAGTGCGCGGAGCCCCTCCTACGAGCAGTACTTC.

The chain recombines TRBV5-5 with TRBJ1-2; 7 nucleotides agree with TRBD1. After removal of 0 bases from V and 8 bases from J, the junction contained 16 bases not matched to a gene. From germline, CDR1 is SGHKS and CDR2 YYEKEE (reference sequence). This CDR3 comprises 17 residues. The CDR3 sequence is CASSLAGSVRGQEGYTF. The CDR3 bases are TGTGCCAGCAGCTTGGCCGGGTCTGTAAGGGGGCAGGAAGGCTACACCTTC.

The chain joins TRBV19 to TRBJ2-5, with 10 positions matching TRBD2. Looked up from germline, CDR1 is LNHDA and CDR2 is SQIVND (reference sequence). CDR3 length: 17 amino acids. Trimming cost V 0 bases and J 3 bases; bases outside gene matches: 7. DNA of the CDR3: TGTGCCAGTAGTATAGATGGAGGACTAGCGGAGGAAGAGACCCAGTACTTC. Translation: CASSIDGGLAEEETQYF.

This clone has just a few counts. The chain links TRBV28 to TRBJ2-7; D perhaps matches TRBD2 (6 bases). Germline V gene data show CDR1 as MDHEN and CDR2 as SYDVKM. Trimming removed 4 bases from V and 3 bases from J, with 16 bases in between. The CDR3 runs 15 residues. As DNA, the CDR3 is TGTGCCAGCAGTTACAGTACGCGGGGACTCTACGAGCAGTACTTC. Its translation: CASSYSTRGLYEQYF.